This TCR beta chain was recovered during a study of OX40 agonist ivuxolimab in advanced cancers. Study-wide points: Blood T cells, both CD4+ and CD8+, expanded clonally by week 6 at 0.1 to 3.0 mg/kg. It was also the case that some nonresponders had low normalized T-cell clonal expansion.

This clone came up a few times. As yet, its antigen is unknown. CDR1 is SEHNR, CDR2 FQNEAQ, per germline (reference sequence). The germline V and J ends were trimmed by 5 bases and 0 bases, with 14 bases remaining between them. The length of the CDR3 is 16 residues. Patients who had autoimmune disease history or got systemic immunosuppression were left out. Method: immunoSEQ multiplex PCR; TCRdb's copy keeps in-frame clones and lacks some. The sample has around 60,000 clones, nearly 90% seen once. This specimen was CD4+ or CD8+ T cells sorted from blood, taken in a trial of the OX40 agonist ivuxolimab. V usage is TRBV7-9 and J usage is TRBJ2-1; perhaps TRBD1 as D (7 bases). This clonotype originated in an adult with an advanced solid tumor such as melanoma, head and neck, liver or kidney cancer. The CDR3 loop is CASSPAGTASYNEQFF. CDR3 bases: TGTGCCAGCAGCCCCGCGGGGACAGCCTCCTACAATGAGCAGTTCTTC.